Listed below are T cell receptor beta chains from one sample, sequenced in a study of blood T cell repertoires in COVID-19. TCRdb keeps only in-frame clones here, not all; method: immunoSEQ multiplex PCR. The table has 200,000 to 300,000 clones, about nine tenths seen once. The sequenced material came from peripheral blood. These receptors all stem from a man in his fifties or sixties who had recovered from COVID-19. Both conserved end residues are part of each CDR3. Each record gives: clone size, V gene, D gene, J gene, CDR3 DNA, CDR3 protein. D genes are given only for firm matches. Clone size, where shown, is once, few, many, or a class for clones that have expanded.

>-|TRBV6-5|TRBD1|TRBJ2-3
TGTGCCAGCAGTCGACAGGGTTCGCACACAGATACGCAGTATTTT
CASSRQGSHTDTQYF
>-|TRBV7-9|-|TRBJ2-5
TGTGCCAGCAGCTTGGCCGGAGTGTACCAAGAGACCCAGTACTTC
CASSLAGVYQETQYF
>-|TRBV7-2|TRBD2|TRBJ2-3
TGTGCCAGCAGACGCACTAGCGGGGGCACAGATACGCAGTATTTT
CASRRTSGGTDTQYF
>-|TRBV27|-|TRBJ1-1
TGTGCCAGCAGTCGCCTAGGGGGCACTGAAGCTTTCTTT
CASSRLGGTEAFF
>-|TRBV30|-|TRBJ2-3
TGTGCCTGGAGTGTAATAGCGCTGGGGACAGATACGCAGTATTTT
CAWSVIALGTDTQYF
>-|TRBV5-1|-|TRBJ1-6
TGCGCCAGCAGCTTGACGGACAGCATAAGACATAATTCACCCCTCCACTTT
CASSLTDSIRHNSPLHF
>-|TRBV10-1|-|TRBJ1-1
TGCGCCAGCAGTGAAGGAGACGTAAACACTGAAGCTTTCTTT
CASSEGDVNTEAFF
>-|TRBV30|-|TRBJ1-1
TGTGCCTGGAGTCCAATCGGGATGAACACTGAAGCTTTCTTT
CAWSPIGMNTEAFF
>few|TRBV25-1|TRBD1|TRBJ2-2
TGTGCCAGCAGTCCAGAAAGCCCGACAGGGAGCACCGGGGAGCTGTTTTTT
CASSPESPTGSTGELFF
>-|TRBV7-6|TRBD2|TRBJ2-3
TGTGCCAGCAGCCGGACTAGCGGGGCGGTTACCTCCACCACAGATACGCAGTATTTT
CASSRTSGAVTSTTDTQYF
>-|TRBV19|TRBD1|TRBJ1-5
TGTGCCAGTAGGGCTAGACAGGGGGCAAAGGAGCCCCAGCATTTT
CASRARQGAKEPQHF
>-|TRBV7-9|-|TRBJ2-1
TGTGCCAGCAGCTTCCGACCGGAGAATGAGCAGTTCTTC
CASSFRPENEQFF
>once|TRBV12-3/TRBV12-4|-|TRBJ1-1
TGTGCCAGCAGTAAACTCCGGGATCGAGCTTTCTTT
CASSKLRDRAFF
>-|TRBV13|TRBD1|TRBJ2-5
TGTGCCAGCAGCCCCGGGACAGGCGAGGTGGGGACCCAGTACTTC
CASSPGTGEVGTQYF
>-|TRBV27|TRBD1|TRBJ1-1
TGTGCCAGCAGTGAGGGACAGCCCCGAGTCACTGAAGCTTTCTTT
CASSEGQPRVTEAFF
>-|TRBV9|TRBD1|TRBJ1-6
TGTGCCAGCAGCATGCACAGGGGACTTGAAAATTCACCCCTCCACTTT
CASSMHRGLENSPLHF
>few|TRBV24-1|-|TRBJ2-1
TGTGCCACCAGTGATCCGAGGACAGCGCTCAATGAGCAGTTCTTC
CATSDPRTALNEQFF
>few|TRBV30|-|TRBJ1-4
TGTGCCTGGAGTGAAAAGCGTGCAACTAATGAAAAACTGTTTTTT
CAWSEKRATNEKLFF
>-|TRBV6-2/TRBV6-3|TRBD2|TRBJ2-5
TGTGCCAGCAGTTACCCGACTAGCGGGGGGATGCTGCAAGAGACCCAGTACTTC
CASSYPTSGGMLQETQYF
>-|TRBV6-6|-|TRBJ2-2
TGTGCCAGCACCATACCGGGCAGGGGGAACACCGGGGAGCTGTTTTTT
CASTIPGRGNTGELFF
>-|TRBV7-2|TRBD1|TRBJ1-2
TGTGCCAGCAGCTTCGGACAGGGGCCCGATACCAACTATGGCTACACCTTC
CASSFGQGPDTNYGYTF
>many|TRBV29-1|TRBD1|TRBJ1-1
TGCAGCGTACGGACAGGGGTGGGCACTGAAGCTTTCTTT
CSVRTGVGTEAFF
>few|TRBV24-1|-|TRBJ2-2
TGTGCCACCAGTGCAGGACACCGGAACACCGGGGAGCTGTTTTTT
CATSAGHRNTGELFF
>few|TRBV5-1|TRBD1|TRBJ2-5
TGCGCCAGTATGAAAGGGACAGGGGCGGAGACCCAGTACTTC
CASMKGTGAETQYF
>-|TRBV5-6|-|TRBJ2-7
TGTGCCAGCAGCTTGTATGTCAGGGTTACCTACGAGCAGTACTTC
CASSLYVRVTYEQYF
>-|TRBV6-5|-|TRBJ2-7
TGTGCCAGCAGTATGACTACAACCTACGAGCAGTACTTC
CASSMTTTYEQYF
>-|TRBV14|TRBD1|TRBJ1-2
TGTGCCAGCAGCCCGACAGGGAACTATGGCTACACCTTC
CASSPTGNYGYTF
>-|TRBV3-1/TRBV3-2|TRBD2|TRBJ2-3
TGTGCCAGCAGCCCTGCGGTTAGGTCGCTCCGGGAGGGTACGCAGTATTTT
CASSPAVRSLREGTQYF
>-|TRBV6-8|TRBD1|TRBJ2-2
TGTGCCAGCAGGAGACAGGGCCGGTATTATATCGGGGAGCTGTTTTTT
CASRRQGRYYIGELFF
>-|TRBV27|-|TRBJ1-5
TGTGCCAGCAGTTTTTTGGGAGTTAATCAGCCCCAGCATTTT
CASSFLGVNQPQHF
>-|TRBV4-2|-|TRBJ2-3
TGTGCCAGCAGCCAAGAACACAGGGCGACAGATACGCAGTATTTT
CASSQEHRATDTQYF
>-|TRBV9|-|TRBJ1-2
TGTGCCAGCAGCGTAGAGTCAGACTATGGCTACACCTTC
CASSVESDYGYTF
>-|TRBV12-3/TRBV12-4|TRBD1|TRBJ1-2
TGTGCCAGCAGGGGGACAGGGGCCTATGGCTACACCTTC
CASRGTGAYGYTF
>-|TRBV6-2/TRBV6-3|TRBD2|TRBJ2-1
TGTGCCAGCAGTCTACTAGCGGGGGGGATACCCAGCTCCTACAATGAGCAGTTCTTC
CASSLLAGGIPSSYNEQFF
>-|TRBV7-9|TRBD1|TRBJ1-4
TGTGCCAGCAGCGCGGGACAGCGAAATGAAAAACTGTTTTTT
CASSAGQRNEKLFF
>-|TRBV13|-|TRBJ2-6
TGTGCCAGCAGCAAGGGACTCACACTCGTTGGGGCCAACGTCCTGACTTTC
CASSKGLTLVGANVLTF
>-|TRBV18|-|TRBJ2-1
TGTGCCAGCTCACCACCAACCGGGAACAATGAGCAGTTCTTC
CASSPPTGNNEQFF
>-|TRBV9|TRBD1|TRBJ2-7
TGTGCCAGCAGCGGAGTGGGTCAGGGGGCCTACGAGCAGTACTTC
CASSGVGQGAYEQYF
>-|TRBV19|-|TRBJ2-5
TGTGCCAGTAGTATAGGGTCCCTTGCGCGAGAGACCCAGTACTTC
CASSIGSLARETQYF
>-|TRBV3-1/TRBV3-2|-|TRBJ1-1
TGTGCCAGCAGCCCCACGAGGGTCGGGACTGAAGCTTTCTTT
CASSPTRVGTEAFF
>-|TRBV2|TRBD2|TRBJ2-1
TGTGCCACCGAGGGGACTAGGGGTAATGAGCAGTTCTTC
CATEGTRGNEQFF
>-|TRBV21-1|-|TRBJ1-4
TGTGCCAGCAGCAAATGGCGGGCCGGTCGCAGTCCAACTAATGAAAAACTGTTTTTT
CASSKWRAGRSPTNEKLFF
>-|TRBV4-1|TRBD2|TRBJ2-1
TGCGCCAGCAGCCAAGGGCGGGGGGGATACAATGAGCAGTTCTTC
CASSQGRGGYNEQFF
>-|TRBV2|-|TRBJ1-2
TGTGCCAGCAACGAAACCCCCGGGGGGAGCTACACCTTC
CASNETPGGSYTF
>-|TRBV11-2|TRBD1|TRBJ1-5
TGTGCCAGCAGCTTAGGCCCGGGACAGGGGGCCAATCAGCCCCAGCATTTT
CASSLGPGQGANQPQHF
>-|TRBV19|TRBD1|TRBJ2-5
TGTGCCAGTAGTATCCCGGGACAGGGCGGTTCCATGCAGGAGACCCAGTACTTC
CASSIPGQGGSMQETQYF
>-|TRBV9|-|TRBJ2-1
TGTGCCAGCGGGGCTGACGCGCAGTTCTTC
CASGADAQFF
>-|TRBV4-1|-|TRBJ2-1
TGCGCCAGCAGCCAAGTTCGGTTCAATGAGCAGTTCTTC
CASSQVRFNEQFF
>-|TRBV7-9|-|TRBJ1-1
TGTGCCAGCAGCCCCAGGGGAATGGACACTGAAGCTTTCTTT
CASSPRGMDTEAFF
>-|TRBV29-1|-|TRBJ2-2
TGCAGCGTTGAACAGGGATATACCGGGGAGCTGTTTTTT
CSVEQGYTGELFF
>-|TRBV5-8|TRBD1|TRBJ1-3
TGTGCCAGCAGCTTGACCTTCAGGGGGCGTGGAAACACCATATATTTT
CASSLTFRGRGNTIYF
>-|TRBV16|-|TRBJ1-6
TGTGCCAGCAGCCAGGGGAGCTCCTATAATTCACCCCTCCACTTT
CASSQGSSYNSPLHF
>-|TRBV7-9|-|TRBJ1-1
TGTGCCAGCAGCACCCCGACAGGAAGGATGAACACTGAAGCTTTCTTT
CASSTPTGRMNTEAFF
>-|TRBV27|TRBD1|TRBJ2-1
TGTGCCAGCAGATCCTTTTTGGGACAGGGTAGATTCAATGAGCAGTTCTTC
CASRSFLGQGRFNEQFF